This TCR beta chain is drawn from a study of T cells after yellow fever vaccination. General study findings and limits: Subsequent to the booster, the majority of primary-vaccination clones reappeared (96% CD4, approximately 85% CD8).

TCRdb re-analysed the 5' RACE reads in MiXCR, keeping a single row per CDR3 protein. The sample lists 350,000 to 450,000 distinct CDR3 sequences; over 15% were seen once. Regarding this clonotype: What it recognizes is unknown.

Germline CDR1 reads SGHRS; CDR2 reads YFSETQ. With 9 bases removed from V and 5 bases from J, the gap between germline ends came to 9 bases. The CDR3 covers 11 residues. The origin of this receptor is a man between 18 and 35 years old who received the YFV17D yellow fever vaccine. The chain employs TRBV5-1 and TRBJ2-1; no clear D gene. The material was PBMCs, obtained before the yellow fever booster vaccination. CDR3 coding DNA: TGCGCCACCCCGATAGACAATGAGCAGTTCTTC. It codes for CATPIDNEQFF.